This TCR beta chain was sequenced during a study of T cell responses to AZD1222 COVID-19 vaccine. At the level of the study: Timing groups of about 4 and about 12 weeks for second doses were pooled. The study, taken as a whole, reports: After two AZD1222 doses, spike-specific TCR breadth and depth rose versus day 0. Distributed over spike, vaccine-associated CD4 TCRs predominated at 160-218 and 743-854.

TCRdb keeps only in-frame clones here, not all; method: immunoSEQ multiplex PCR. This table holds approximately 120,000 clones, just over 90% found once. Germline CDR1 reads MNHEY; CDR2 reads SVGEGT. This CDR3 contains 14 residues. Trimming took 0 bases from V and 5 from J, leaving 9 bases between them. This clone has a handful of counts. Its matching antigen is unknown. Other DNA sequences in this specimen translate into the identical CDR3. The receptor was isolated from an adult in good health. Sequences were derived from peripheral blood, sampled on day 0 of AZD1222 vaccination. V usage is TRBV6-2 or TRBV6-3 and J usage is TRBJ2-3; D is possibly TRBD2 (5 bases). The CDR3 nucleotides read TGTGCCAGCAGTTACTCGACACTAGGAGATACGCAGTATTTT. Its translation is CASSYSTLGDTQYF.